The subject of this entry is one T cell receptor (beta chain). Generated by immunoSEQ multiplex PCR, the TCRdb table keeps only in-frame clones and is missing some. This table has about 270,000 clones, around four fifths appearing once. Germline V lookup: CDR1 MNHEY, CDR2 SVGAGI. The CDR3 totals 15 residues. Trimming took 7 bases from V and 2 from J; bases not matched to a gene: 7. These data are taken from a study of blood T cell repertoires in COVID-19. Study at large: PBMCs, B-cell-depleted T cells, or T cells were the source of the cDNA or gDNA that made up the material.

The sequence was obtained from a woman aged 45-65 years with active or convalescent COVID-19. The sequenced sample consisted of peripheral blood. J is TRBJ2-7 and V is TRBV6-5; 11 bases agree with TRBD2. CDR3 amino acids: CASTALAGGTYEQYF. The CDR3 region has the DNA TGTGCCAGCACCGCCTTAGCGGGAGGGACCTACGAGCAGTACTTC.